The 10 T cell receptor beta chains below were found in one sample sequenced in a study of blood T cell repertoires in COVID-19. Assay used: immunoSEQ multiplex PCR; TCRdb lists only in-frame clones, some missing. The sample lists about 100,000 clones; roughly 87% were seen once. The specimen sequenced was peripheral blood. These receptors were taken from a man aged 50-59 years with active COVID-19.

The chain links TRBV2 to TRBJ2-5; TRBD2 is a possible D gene (6 bases). V was shortened by 5 bases and J by 4 bases, with 14 bases between the two germline ends. This CDR3 is 14 amino acids long. Germline-derived CDR1 and CDR2 are SNHLY and FYNNEI. CDR3 region: CASSREATRETQYF. The CDR3 nucleotides are TGTGCCAGCAGTAGGGAGGCGACTAGAGAGACCCAGTACTTC.

This rearrangement joins TRBV4-1 to TRBJ1-1; 7 positions match TRBD1. Unmatched junction bases numbered 9, after V lost 4 bases and J lost 7 bases. CDR1 and CDR2 from the germline V gene are MGHRA and YSYEKL. The CDR3 runs 14 residues. DNA of the CDR3: TGCGCCAGCAGCCGCCCGGGACAGAAAGGTGAAGCTTTCTTT. This codes for CASSRPGQKGEAFF.

The chain links TRBV7-2 to TRBJ2-7; no clear D. The CDR3 sequence is 14 residues long. Germline V gene sequence: CDR1 SGHTA, CDR2 FQGNSA. V dropped 1 base and J dropped 0 bases, with 7 bases sitting between them. CDR3 sequence: CASSLDFSSYEQYF. The CDR3 DNA reads as TGTGCCAGCAGCTTAGACTTCTCCTCCTACGAGCAGTACTTC.

There are a few counts of this clone. J is TRBJ1-2 and V is TRBV4-1, with unresolved D. V was cut by 0 bases and J by 8 bases, with 10 bases left in between. Per the germline V gene, CDR1 is MGHRA and CDR2 is YSYEKL. CDR3 length: 13 residues. CDR3 coding DNA: TGCGCCAGCAGCCAAGACCCCTCCCGGGGCTACACCTTC. Translated: CASSQDPSRGYTF.

Only one count was recorded for this clone. This rearrangement joins TRBV6-2 or TRBV6-3 to TRBJ1-2, with a weak D call TRBD1 (6 bases). Trimming took 2 bases from V and 5 from J, leaving 15 bases between them. The CDR3 runs to 15 residues. Germline V CDR1 and CDR2: MNHEY, SVGEGT. Here the CDR3 DNA reads TGTGCCAGCAGTTACGATACAGGGCCCTCGTATGGCTACACCTTC. Its protein is CASSYDTGPSYGYTF.

The gene calls are TRBV19 and TRBJ2-7, with 7 bases that match TRBD1. There are 14 residues in the CDR3. The junction had 4 bases not matched to a gene; V was cut back by 5 bases and J by 0 bases. Germline V gene sequence: CDR1 LNHDA, CDR2 SQIVND (reference sequence). CDR3 in amino acids: CASSLRDSSYEQYF. DNA for the CDR3: TGTGCCAGTAGTCTCCGGGACAGCTCCTACGAGCAGTACTTC.

V gene TRBV9 combines with J gene TRBJ2-7, with a possible D match to TRBD1 (5 bases). V was cut by 0 bases and J by 2 bases, with 12 bases left in between. The CDR3 totals 15 residues. Germline V gene lookup returns CDR1 SGDLS and CDR2 YYNGEE. CDR3: CASSVGQGSTYEQYF. CDR3 bases: TGTGCCAGCAGCGTAGGTCAGGGAAGCACCTACGAGCAGTACTTC.

V and J are TRBV5-5 and TRBJ1-1, with D uncertain. The CDR3 contains 15 residues. V lost 4 bases, J lost 0 bases, and 13 bases lay in between. Germline V gene sequence: CDR1 SGHKS, CDR2 YYEKEE (reference sequence). Here the CDR3 DNA reads TGTGCCAGCAGCGCCCGGGAGCTAATGAACACTGAAGCTTTCTTT. It yields the protein CASSARELMNTEAFF.

This clone was seen only once. This rearrangement joins TRBV18 to TRBJ1-5, with TRBD1 as a possible D gene (6 bases). Deletions cut 3 bases from V and 7 bases from J, with 16 bases between. The CDR3 consists of 15 residues. Per germline, CDR1 KGHSH and CDR2 LQKENI. CDR3 nucleotides: TGTGCCAGCTCACCGGACGACAGGTTGAGACAGCCCCAGCATTTT. This sequence encodes CASSPDDRLRQPQHF.

This chain connects TRBV29-1 to TRBJ1-1; D not certain. Looked up from germline, CDR1 is SQVTM and CDR2 is ANQGSEA. Trimming cost V 4 bases and J 1 base, with 13 bases left between them. This CDR3 is 14 amino acids long. The CDR3 region has the DNA TGCAGCGTTGTTCGGAGACTGACGAACACTGAAGCTTTCTTT. Residues: CSVVRRLTNTEAFF.